Below are 22 T cell receptor beta chains sequenced from a single sample in a study of blood T cell repertoires in COVID-19. Sequencing used immunoSEQ multiplex PCR; TCRdb keeps in-frame clones, though not all of them. In the table there are about 200,000 clones, over 70% of which are singletons. The specimen was peripheral blood. The receptors here all came from a woman in her sixties or seventies with acute or convalescent COVID-19.

Here the CDR3 reads CASSPRDRLLESFF. For the CDR3, the DNA is TGTGCCAGCAGCCCCCGGGACAGGCTCTTAGAGTCTTTCTTT. V is TRBV5-4 and J is TRBJ1-1; 8 nucleotides match TRBD1. Germline lookup yields CDR1 SGHNT and CDR2 YYREEE (reference sequence). J was trimmed by 12 bases and V by 4 bases; bases with no gene match: 14. This CDR3 is built from 14 residues.

The rearrangement joins TRBV28 to TRBJ1-4; weak D call: TRBD1 (6 bases). The germline CDR1 and CDR2 sequences are MDHEN and SYDVKM. V lost 2 bases and J 6 bases, leaving 10 bases between the germline ends. The CDR3 length is 14 residues. CDR3: CASSLQGGYEKLFF. The CDR3 DNA sequence: TGTGCCAGCAGTTTACAAGGGGGATATGAAAAACTGTTTTTT.

Here the CDR3 reads CASKIGEVASYNEQFF. The CDR3 region has the DNA TGTGCCAGCAAAATCGGCGAGGTAGCCTCCTACAATGAGCAGTTCTTC. V gene TRBV27 combines with J gene TRBJ2-1; D remains ambiguous. This CDR3 is 16 amino acids long. Germline V CDR1 and CDR2: MNHEY, SMNVEV (reference sequence). V was pared by 7 bases and J by 0 bases, with 16 bases between.

This clone was counted between two and nine times. This chain joins TRBV6-5 and TRBJ1-4, with D hard to call. This CDR3 comprises 13 residues. The germline CDR1 and CDR2 sequences are MNHEY and SVGAGI. The ends were cut back, 6 bases at V and 5 bases at J, with 10 bases in the middle. CDR3 loop: CASRGPINEKLFF. The CDR3 nucleotides read TGTGCCAGCAGGGGCCCGATAAATGAAAAACTGTTTTTT.

The chain has TRBV7-2 and TRBJ2-7; 8 bases are shared with TRBD2. The CDR3 has 15 amino acids. The J segment lost 2 bases and the V segment lost 5 bases, leaving 8 bases of the junction unmatched. The germline V gene encodes CDR1 SGHTA and CDR2 FQGNSA. DNA of the CDR3: TGTGCCAGCAGCAGTAGGGCGGGAGGTACCTACGAGCAGTACTTC. It encodes CASSSRAGGTYEQYF.

This sequence joins TRBV5-4 and TRBJ2-1; D perhaps matches TRBD2 (6 bases). Between the trimmed V and J ends, which lost 4 bases and 3 bases, there was a span of 14 bases. The CDR3 length is 15 residues. The germline V gene encodes CDR1 SGHNT and CDR2 YYREEE (reference sequence). The CDR3, as DNA: TGTGCCAGCAGCCCGGCGACTAGTCACTACAATGAGCAGTTCTTC. Translation: CASSPATSHYNEQFF.

The V call is TRBV27, the J call TRBJ2-7, with 7 bases that match TRBD2. The CDR3 totals 16 residues. CDR1 MNHEY and CDR2 SMNVEV come from the germline V gene (reference sequence). Trimming cost V 1 base and J 9 bases; bases outside gene matches: 15. The CDR3 DNA is TGTGCCAGCAGTTTATTAGGATCCAGCGGGAATCGGGGGCAGTACTTC. Translated, it gives CASSLLGSSGNRGQYF.

This sequence joins TRBV11-2 and TRBJ2-2; 9 bases fit TRBD2. CDR1 and CDR2 (germline): SGHAT, FQNNGV. This CDR3 spans 18 amino acids. The trim removed 5 bases at V and 4 bases at J, leaving 14 bases unmatched. CDR3 amino acids: CASSPPIAGVLATGELFF. The CDR3 DNA reads TGTGCCAGCAGCCCCCCAATAGCGGGAGTACTTGCCACCGGGGAGCTGTTTTTT.

This rearrangement joins TRBV7-2 to TRBJ2-7; TRBD2 matches 9 bases. This CDR3 region has 13 residues. Germline trimming cut 4 bases from V and 6 bases from J; bases unmatched to any gene: 4. Germline CDR1 and CDR2: SGHTA and FQGNSA. The CDR3 DNA sequence: TGTGCCAGCAGCTCCCGGACTAGCGTCGAGCAGTACTTC. Its protein is CASSSRTSVEQYF.

The CDR3 region has the DNA TGTGCCCCACCATCCCGGGACAGGGATTCACCCCTCCACTTT. Translating gives CAPPSRDRDSPLHF. This sequence joins TRBV24-1 and TRBJ1-6, with 9 nucleotides matching TRBD1. The germline CDR1 and CDR2 sequences are KGHDR and SFDVKD. Unmatched junction bases numbered 10, after V lost 12 bases and J lost 8 bases. This CDR3 has 14 residues.

The chain carries TRBV24-1 and TRBJ2-1; TRBD1 matches 9 bases. The CDR3 length is 15 residues. V shed 0 bases, J shed 7 bases, and the junction held 3 bases outside the gene matches. Germline assignment: CDR1 KGHDR and CDR2 SFDVKD. The CDR3 protein is CATSDLGTGSNEQFF. The CDR3 region has the DNA TGTGCCACCAGTGATTTGGGGACAGGGAGTAATGAGCAGTTCTTC.

This clone appeared a single time. The chain is built from TRBV6-2 or TRBV6-3 and TRBJ1-2, with D maybe TRBD1 (6 bases). The CDR3 spans 16 residues. Trimming stripped 2 bases from V and 2 bases from J, with 15 bases between. Germline V gives CDR1 MNHEY, CDR2 SVGEGT. The CDR3 loop is CASSYPTGFENYGYTF. The DNA of the CDR3 is TGTGCCAGCAGTTACCCAACAGGGTTCGAAAACTATGGCTACACCTTC.

The table lists this clone with many counts. This rearrangement joins TRBV7-9 to TRBJ2-2; D is unresolved. CDR1 and CDR2 from the germline V gene are SEHNR and FQNEAQ (reference sequence). V shed 10 bases and J shed 3 bases, with 3 bases lying between them. The CDR3 is 10 amino acids. The CDR3 region has the DNA TGTGCCACCGACACCGGGGAGCTGTTTTTT. As protein: CATDTGELFF.

V is TRBV3-1 (or the pseudogene TRBV3-2) and J is TRBJ2-7, with 8 bases identical to TRBD1. After removal of 3 bases from V and 2 bases from J, the junction contained 9 bases not matched to a gene. CDR1 is LGHDT, CDR2 YNNKEL, per germline (reference sequence). The CDR3 totals 16 residues. The CDR3 region has the DNA TGTGCCAGCAGCCAGTCCCTGACAGGGGTGACCTACGAGCAGTACTTC. Encoded protein: CASSQSLTGVTYEQYF.

The gene calls are TRBV18 and TRBJ2-3; no firm D call. The ends were cut back, 6 bases at V and 4 bases at J, with 8 bases in the middle. Germline loops: CDR1 KGHSH, CDR2 LQKENI. The CDR3 has 12 residues. The CDR3 DNA follows: TGTGCCAGCTCTACCAGGCCAGATACGCAGTATTTT. This sequence encodes CASSTRPDTQYF.

The table lists this clone with a few counts. The chain employs TRBV2 and TRBJ2-1, with TRBD2 as a possible D gene (5 bases). The CDR3 sequence is 13 residues long. Germline CDR1 and CDR2: SNHLY and FYNNEI. V dropped 1 base and J dropped 10 bases, with 11 bases sitting between them. This CDR3 reads CASSEEAGEEQFF. The CDR3 bases are TGTGCCAGCAGTGAAGAGGCGGGCGAGGAGCAGTTCTTC.

The chain combines TRBV18 with TRBJ2-7; TRBD1 matches at 9 bases. The germline CDR1 and CDR2 sequences are KGHSH and LQKENI. The CDR3 sequence is 15 residues long. V shed 5 bases, J shed 5 bases, and the junction held 10 bases outside the gene matches. The CDR3 DNA reads TGTGCCAGCTCAACAACCGGGACAGGGAAAAACGAGCAGTACTTC. Protein sequence: CASSTTGTGKNEQYF.

This chain connects TRBV7-2 to TRBJ2-7, with D unresolved. From germline, CDR1 is SGHTA and CDR2 FQGNSA. Between the trimmed V and J ends, which lost 1 base and 6 bases, there was a span of 19 bases. There are 16 residues in the CDR3. CDR3 region: CASSLDRSVSFGEQYF. CDR3 coding DNA: TGTGCCAGCAGCTTAGATCGCTCGGTTAGCTTTGGCGAGCAGTACTTC.

This rearrangement joins TRBV27 to TRBJ2-7; 13 bases map to TRBD2. The CDR3 contains 16 residues. CDR1 and CDR2 from the germline V gene are MNHEY and SMNVEV (reference sequence). Trimming at V came to 5 bases and at J to 2 bases, leaving 6 bases not matched to a gene. CDR3 sequence reads: CASSLLAGGPPYEQYF. The CDR3 nucleotides read TGTGCCAGCAGTCTACTAGCGGGAGGGCCCCCCTACGAGCAGTACTTC.

The gene calls are TRBV12-3 or TRBV12-4 and TRBJ2-2, with unresolved D. The CDR3 is 13 residues long. V lost 6 bases and J lost 7, with 12 bases in between. The CDR3 DNA is TGTGCCAGCAGCCCTCCGACGGGCGGGGAGCTGTTTTTT. Protein: CASSPPTGGELFF.

This clone appeared a single time. The chain recombines TRBV3-1 (or the pseudogene TRBV3-2) with TRBJ2-2; TRBD2 might be the D (5 bases). Between the trimmed V and J ends, which lost 6 bases and 0 bases, there was a span of 17 bases. CDR1 LGHDT and CDR2 YNNKEL come from the germline V gene (reference sequence). This CDR3 region has 17 residues. The CDR3 is CASSRGSDLSNTGELFF. CDR3 nucleotides: TGTGCCAGCAGTCGAGGGTCGGACCTCTCGAACACCGGGGAGCTGTTTTTT.

This clone was recorded a few times. The rearrangement uses TRBV6-6 and TRBJ1-1; D call uncertain. CDR3 length: 13 amino acids. V was pared by 3 bases and J by 1 base, with 6 bases between. Germline loops: CDR1 MNHNY, CDR2 SVGAGI (reference sequence). The CDR3 is CASSYIKNTEAFF. The CDR3 coding sequence is TGTGCCAGCAGTTATATTAAGAACACTGAAGCTTTCTTT.